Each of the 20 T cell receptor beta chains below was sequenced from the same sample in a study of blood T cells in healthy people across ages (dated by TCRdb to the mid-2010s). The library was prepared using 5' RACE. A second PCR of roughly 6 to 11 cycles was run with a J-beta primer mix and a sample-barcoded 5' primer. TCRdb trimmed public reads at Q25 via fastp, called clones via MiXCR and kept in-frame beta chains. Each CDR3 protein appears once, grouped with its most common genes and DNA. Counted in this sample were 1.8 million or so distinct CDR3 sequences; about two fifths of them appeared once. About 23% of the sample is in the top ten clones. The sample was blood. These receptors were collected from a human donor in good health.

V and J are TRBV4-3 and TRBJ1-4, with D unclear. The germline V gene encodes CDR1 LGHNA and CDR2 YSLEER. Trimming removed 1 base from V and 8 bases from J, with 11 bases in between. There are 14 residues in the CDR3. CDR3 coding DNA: TGCGCCAGCAGCCAAGGGCAGGAGGGAGAAAAACTGTTTTTT. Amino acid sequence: CASSQGQEGEKLFF.

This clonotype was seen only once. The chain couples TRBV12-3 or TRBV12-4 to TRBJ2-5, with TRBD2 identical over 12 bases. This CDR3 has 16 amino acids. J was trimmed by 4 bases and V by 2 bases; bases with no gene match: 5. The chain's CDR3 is CASSLLASGGAETQYF. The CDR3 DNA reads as TGTGCCAGCAGTTTATTGGCTAGCGGGGGGGCAGAGACCCAGTACTTC.

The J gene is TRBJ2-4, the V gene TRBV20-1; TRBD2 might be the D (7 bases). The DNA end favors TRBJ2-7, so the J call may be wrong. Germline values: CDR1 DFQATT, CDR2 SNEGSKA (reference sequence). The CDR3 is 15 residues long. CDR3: CSARDIRGGGYEQYF. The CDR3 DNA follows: TGCAGTGCTAGAGATATAAGGGGAGGGGGCTACGAGCAGTACTTC.

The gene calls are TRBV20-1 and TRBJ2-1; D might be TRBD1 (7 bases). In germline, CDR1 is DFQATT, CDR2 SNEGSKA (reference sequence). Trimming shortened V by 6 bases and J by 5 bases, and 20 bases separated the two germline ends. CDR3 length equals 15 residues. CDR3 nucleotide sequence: TGCAGTGCACTTAACGGAGGGACAGCTAACAATGAGCAGTTCTTC. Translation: CSALNGGTANNEQFF.

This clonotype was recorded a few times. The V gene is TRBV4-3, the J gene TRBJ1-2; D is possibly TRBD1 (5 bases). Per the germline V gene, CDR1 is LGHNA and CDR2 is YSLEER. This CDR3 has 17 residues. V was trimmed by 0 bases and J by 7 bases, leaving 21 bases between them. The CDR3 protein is CASSQDVRANQAGGYTF. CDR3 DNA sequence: TGCGCCAGCAGCCAAGATGTCAGGGCTAATCAAGCGGGTGGCTACACCTTC.

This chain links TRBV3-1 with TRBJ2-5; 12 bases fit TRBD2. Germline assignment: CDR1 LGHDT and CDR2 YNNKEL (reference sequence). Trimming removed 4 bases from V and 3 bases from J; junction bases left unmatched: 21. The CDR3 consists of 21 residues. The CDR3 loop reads CASSLKTRSLSSGGAKETQYF. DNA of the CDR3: TGTGCCAGCAGCCTAAAAACAAGGAGTTTGTCTAGCGGGGGGGCTAAAGAGACCCAGTACTTC.

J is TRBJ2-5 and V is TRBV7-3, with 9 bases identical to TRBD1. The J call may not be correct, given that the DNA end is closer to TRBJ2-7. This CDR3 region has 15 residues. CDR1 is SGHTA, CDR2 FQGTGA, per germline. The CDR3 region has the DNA TGTGCCAGCAGCATTAACGGGGGACAGGGCTACGAGCAGTACTTC. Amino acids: CASSINGGQGYEQYF.

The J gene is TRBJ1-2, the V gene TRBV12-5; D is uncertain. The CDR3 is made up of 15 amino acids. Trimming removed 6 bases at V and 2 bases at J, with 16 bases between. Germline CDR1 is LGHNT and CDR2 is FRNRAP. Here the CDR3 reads CASGSWGGSNYGYTF. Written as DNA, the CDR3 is TGTGCTAGTGGGTCCTGGGGAGGTTCAAACTATGGCTACACCTTC.

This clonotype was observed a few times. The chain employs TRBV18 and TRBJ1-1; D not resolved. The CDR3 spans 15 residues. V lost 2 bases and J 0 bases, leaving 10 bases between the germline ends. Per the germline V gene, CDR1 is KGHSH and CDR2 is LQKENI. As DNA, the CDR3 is TGTGCCAGCTCACCAACTGGGTTTATGAACACTGAAGCTTTCTTT. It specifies CASSPTGFMNTEAFF. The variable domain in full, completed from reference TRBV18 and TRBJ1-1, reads NAGVMQNPRHLVRRRGQEARLRCSPMKGHSHVYWYRQLPEEGLKFMVYLQKENIIDESGMPKERFSAEFPKEGPSILRIQQVVRGDSAAYFCASSPTGFMNTEAFFGQGTRLTVV.

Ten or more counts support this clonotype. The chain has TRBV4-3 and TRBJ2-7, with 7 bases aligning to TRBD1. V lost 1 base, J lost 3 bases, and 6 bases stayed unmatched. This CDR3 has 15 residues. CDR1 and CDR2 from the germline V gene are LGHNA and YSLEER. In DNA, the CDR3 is TGCGCCAGCAGCCAAGTTGATTCAGGGGGCTACGAGCAGTACTTC. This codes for CASSQVDSGGYEQYF.

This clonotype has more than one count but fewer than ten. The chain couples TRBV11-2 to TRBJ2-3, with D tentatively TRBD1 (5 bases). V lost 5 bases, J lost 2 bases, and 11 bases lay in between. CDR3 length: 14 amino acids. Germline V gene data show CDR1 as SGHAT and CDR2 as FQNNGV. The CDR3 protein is CASSPDSATDTQYF. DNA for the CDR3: TGTGCCAGCAGCCCCGACAGTGCCACAGATACGCAGTATTTT. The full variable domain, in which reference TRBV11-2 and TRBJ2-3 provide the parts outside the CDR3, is EAGVAQSPRYKIIEKRQSVAFWCNPISGHATLYWYQQILGQGPKLLIQFQNNGVVDDSQLPKDRFSAERLKGVDSTLKIQPAKLEDSAVYLCASSPDSATDTQYFGPGTRLTVL.

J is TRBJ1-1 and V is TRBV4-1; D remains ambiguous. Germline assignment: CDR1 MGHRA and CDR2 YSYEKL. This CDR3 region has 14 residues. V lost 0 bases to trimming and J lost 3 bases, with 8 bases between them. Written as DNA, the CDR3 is TGCGCCAGCAGCCAAGATACCGAGGACACTGAAGCTTTCTTT. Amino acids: CASSQDTEDTEAFF.

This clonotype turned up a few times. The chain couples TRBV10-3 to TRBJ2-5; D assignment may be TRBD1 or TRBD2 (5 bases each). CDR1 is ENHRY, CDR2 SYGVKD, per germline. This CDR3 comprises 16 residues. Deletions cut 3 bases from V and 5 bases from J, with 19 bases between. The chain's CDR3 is CAISDPSGTTGETQYF. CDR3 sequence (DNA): TGTGCCATCAGTGACCCGTCCGGGACCACTGGGGAGACCCAGTACTTC.

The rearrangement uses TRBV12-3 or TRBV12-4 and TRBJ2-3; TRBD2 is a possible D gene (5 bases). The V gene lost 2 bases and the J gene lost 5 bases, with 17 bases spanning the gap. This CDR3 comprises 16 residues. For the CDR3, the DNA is TGTGCCAGCAGTTTAATTTGGAATCGGGGTGGAGATACGCAGTATTTT. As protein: CASSLIWNRGGDTQYF.

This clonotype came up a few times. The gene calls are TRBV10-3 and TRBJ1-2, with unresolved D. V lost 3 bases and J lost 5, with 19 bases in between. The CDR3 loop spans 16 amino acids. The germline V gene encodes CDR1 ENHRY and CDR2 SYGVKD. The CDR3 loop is CAISDPGYREEYGYTF. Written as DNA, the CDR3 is TGTGCCATCAGTGACCCCGGGTATAGGGAGGAGTATGGCTACACCTTC.

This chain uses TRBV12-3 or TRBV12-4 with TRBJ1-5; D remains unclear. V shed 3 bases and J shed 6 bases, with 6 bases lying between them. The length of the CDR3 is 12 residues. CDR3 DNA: TGTGCCAGCAGTTTTTCGTCTCAGCCCCAGCATTTT. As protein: CASSFSSQPQHF.

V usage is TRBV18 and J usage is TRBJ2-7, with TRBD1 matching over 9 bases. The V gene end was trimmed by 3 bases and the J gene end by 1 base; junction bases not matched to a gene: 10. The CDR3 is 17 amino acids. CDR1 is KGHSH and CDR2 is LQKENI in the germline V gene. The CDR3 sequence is CASSPNLGQGTSYEQYF. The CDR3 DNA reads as TGTGCCAGCTCACCTAACCTGGGACAGGGAACATCCTACGAGCAGTACTTC.

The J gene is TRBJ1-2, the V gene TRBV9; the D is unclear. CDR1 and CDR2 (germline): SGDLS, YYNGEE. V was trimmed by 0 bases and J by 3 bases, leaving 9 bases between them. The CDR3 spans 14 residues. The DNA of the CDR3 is TGTGCCAGCAGCGTAGGGGAAATGGACTATGGCTACACCTTC. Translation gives CASSVGEMDYGYTF.

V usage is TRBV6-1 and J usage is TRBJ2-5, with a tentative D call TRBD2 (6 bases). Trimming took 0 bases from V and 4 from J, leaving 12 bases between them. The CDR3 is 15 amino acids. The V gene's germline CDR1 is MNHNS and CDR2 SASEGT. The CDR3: CASSEARGDTETQYF. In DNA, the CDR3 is TGTGCCAGCAGTGAAGCTCGCGGGGATACAGAGACCCAGTACTTC.

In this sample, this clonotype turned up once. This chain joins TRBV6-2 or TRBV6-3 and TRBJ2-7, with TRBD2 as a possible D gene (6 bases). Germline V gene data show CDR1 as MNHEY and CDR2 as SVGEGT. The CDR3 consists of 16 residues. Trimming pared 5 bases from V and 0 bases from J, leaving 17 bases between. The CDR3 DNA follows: TGTGCCAGCAGTCCCTCGGAGGGTAGAAGCTCCTACGAGCAGTACTTC. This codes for CASSPSEGRSSYEQYF.